Presented here are 13 T cell receptor beta chains from one specimen sequenced in a study of T cells in Graves' hyperthyroidism and ophthalmopathy. Amplification yielded TCR beta CDR3 regions, with RNA transcripts as the source. The TCR CDR3 was amplified in a first-round RT-PCR using the HTBI primer set. TCRdb ran MiXCR on the multiplex PCR reads and lists one entry per CDR3 protein. The sample holds 300,000 to 450,000 distinct CDR3 sequences, 15% to 19% seen once. Source material: blood. All receptors derive from a woman aged 18-29 years with Graves' hyperthyroidism that later progressed to Graves' ophthalmopathy.

The gene calls are TRBV18 and TRBJ1-4; perhaps TRBD1 as D (6 bases). The germline V and J ends were trimmed by 6 bases and 8 bases, with 22 bases remaining between them. Germline lookup yields CDR1 KGHSH and CDR2 LQKENI. CDR3 length equals 16 residues. CDR3 amino acids: CASSHKGGRIEEKLFF. The CDR3 DNA reads TGTGCCAGCTCCCATAAAGGGGGGCGAATCGAAGAAAAACTGTTTTTT.

This clonotype showed up many times. V and J are TRBV27 and TRBJ2-3, with no clear D. The CDR3 sequence is 14 residues long. Looked up from germline, CDR1 is MNHEY and CDR2 is SMNVEV (reference sequence). The V end lost 5 bases, the J end lost 0 bases, and 9 bases lay between the germline ends. CDR3 nucleotides: TGTGCCAGCAGTCCGCGGACCAGCACAGATACGCAGTATTTT. Amino acids: CASSPRTSTDTQYF.

CDR3: CASGISTYEQYF. DNA for the CDR3: TGTGCCAGCGGGATTAGTACTTACGAGCAGTACTTC. The chain uses TRBV25-1 and TRBJ2-7; no clear D. The CDR3 loop spans 12 amino acids. Germline V CDR1 and CDR2: MGHDK, SYGVNS. With 8 bases removed from V and 4 bases from J, the gap between germline ends came to 12 bases.

V usage is TRBV28 and J usage is TRBJ2-3; 10 bases align to TRBD2. The trim removed 3 bases at V and 4 bases at J, leaving 10 bases unmatched. Germline V gene sequence: CDR1 MDHEN, CDR2 SYDVKM. CDR3 length: 17 residues. The chain's CDR3 is CASSLVGSGRAPDTQYF. As DNA, the CDR3 is TGTGCCAGCAGTTTGGTAGGGAGCGGGAGGGCCCCAGATACGCAGTATTTT.

This clonotype has ten or more counts. The V and J genes are TRBV7-2 and TRBJ2-7; 7 bases map to TRBD2. The CDR3 totals 15 residues. The V segment lost 2 bases and the J segment 4 bases; nucleotides outside the gene matches: 8. Germline lookup yields CDR1 SGHTA and CDR2 FQGNSA. In DNA, the CDR3 is TGTGCCAGCAGCTTATCAGGCGGGAGTATTTACGAGCAGTACTTC. Translation: CASSLSGGSIYEQYF.

This clonotype was seen at least ten times. The chain links TRBV2 to TRBJ1-4, with unresolved D. Germline V gene sequence: CDR1 SNHLY, CDR2 FYNNEI. V dropped 4 bases and J dropped 7 bases, with 10 bases sitting between them. The CDR3 totals 13 residues. The CDR3 protein is CASSVIGSEKLFF. CDR3 DNA sequence: TGTGCCAGCAGTGTCATCGGGTCTGAAAAACTGTTTTTT.

This clonotype was counted only a few times. V gene TRBV6-2 or TRBV6-3 combines with J gene TRBJ1-5; D might be TRBD1 (5 bases). The germline V and J ends were trimmed by 8 bases and 7 bases, with 15 bases remaining between them. This CDR3 is 13 amino acids long. Germline CDR1 is MNHEY and CDR2 is SVGEGT. The CDR3 DNA is TGTGCCAGCCAGGGTTGGGTTGGCCAGCCCCAGCATTTT. Translation: CASQGWVGQPQHF.

The chain recombines TRBV28 with TRBJ2-7, with D possibly matching TRBD1 (6 bases). This CDR3 is 14 amino acids long. V was cut by 8 bases and J by 5 bases, with 19 bases left in between. In germline, CDR1 is MDHEN, CDR2 SYDVKM. The CDR3: CASYDLRGSDEQYF. In nucleotides, the CDR3 is TGTGCCAGCTACGATCTAAGGGGGAGCGACGAGCAGTACTTC.

In this sample, this clonotype turned up a few times. The chain carries TRBV4-1 and TRBJ2-5, with 9 bases identical to TRBD2. V lost 4 bases, J lost 2 bases, and 5 bases stayed unmatched. The CDR3 extends over 15 amino acids. Germline V gene sequence: CDR1 MGHRA, CDR2 YSYEKL. The CDR3 nucleotides read TGCGCCAGCAGCCCGGTAGCGGGAGTACAAGAGACCCAGTACTTC. Protein sequence: CASSPVAGVQETQYF.

The chain uses TRBV28 and TRBJ1-2, with 10 bases matching TRBD1. Germline CDR1 and CDR2: MDHEN and SYDVKM. Losses at the gene ends were 5 bases for V and 5 bases for J; bases not matched to a gene: 8. The CDR3 is 15 amino acids. CDR3 nucleotide sequence: TGTGCCAGCAGTGGTGGACAGGGGGGAATTTATGGCTACACCTTC. Its translation is CASSGGQGGIYGYTF.

Details on this clonotype: A read error may explain this, as a much larger clone is one base away. The rearrangement joins TRBV6-2 or TRBV6-3 to TRBJ1-4; D call uncertain. The CDR3 runs 15 residues. Looked up from germline, CDR1 is MNHEY and CDR2 is SVGEGT. CDR3 coding DNA: TGTGCCTGCAGTTACTCGGGAGCCCAAAATGAAAAACTGTTTTTT. It specifies CACSYSGAQNEKLFF.

In its sample, this clonotype was seen a few times. The chain combines TRBV24-1 with TRBJ2-7; D unresolved. Trimming took 3 bases from V and 6 from J, leaving 8 bases between them. The germline V gene encodes CDR1 KGHDR and CDR2 SFDVKD. The CDR3 extends over 12 amino acids. CDR3: CATSDTSGEQYF. The CDR3 nucleotides read TGTGCCACCAGTGATACCTCGGGCGAGCAGTACTTC.

At least ten counts were recorded for this clonotype. The chain carries TRBV28 and TRBJ1-1; 7 positions match TRBD1. V shed 8 bases and J 3 bases; nucleotides not matched to a gene: 3. Germline CDR1 MDHEN, CDR2 SYDVKM. This CDR3 has 12 residues. This chain's CDR3 is CASAQGDTEAFF. In DNA form, the CDR3 reads TGTGCCAGCGCCCAGGGGGACACTGAAGCTTTCTTT.